This record concerns one TCR beta chain sequence. This record comes from a study of blood T cell repertoires in COVID-19. Study at large: PBMCs, B-cell-depleted T cells, or T cells were the source of the cDNA or gDNA that made up the material.

CDR3 length equals 11 residues. CDR1 is LNHDA, CDR2 SQIVND, per germline (reference sequence). Trimming pared 4 bases from V and 5 bases from J, leaving 6 bases between. Under the authors' procedure: The authors estimated nucleated cell counts from reference gene primer amplification. Assay used: immunoSEQ multiplex PCR; TCRdb lists only in-frame clones, some missing. The DNA was the basis for D and trimming; V, J and clone size are from that table. The sample consists of over 55,000 clones, 75% to 85% of them appearing once. Sequenced material: peripheral blood. This sequence originates from a man aged 45-60 years with COVID-19, enrolled during active disease. The gene calls are TRBV19 and TRBJ2-7; D is uncertain. The CDR3 sequence: CASSSYNEQYF. The DNA of the CDR3 is TGTGCCAGTAGTAGTTACAACGAGCAGTACTTC. Full variable domain (missing parts from reference TRBV19 and TRBJ2-7): DGGITQSPKYLFRKEGQNVTLSCEQNLNHDAMYWYRQDPGQGLRLIYYSQIVNDFQKGDIAEGYSVSREKKESFPLTVTSAQKNPTAFYLCASSSYNEQYFGPGTRLTVT.